These T cell receptor beta chains were read from a single sample in a study of blood T cell repertoires in COVID-19. Generated by immunoSEQ multiplex PCR, the TCRdb table keeps only in-frame clones and is missing some. The sample has around 250,000 clones, 80% to 90% seen once. The sample consisted of PBMCs or T cells enriched from blood (not recorded which). The receptors were sampled from a woman in her thirties or forties who had been exposed to COVID-19. Both conserved end residues are part of each CDR3. Each record gives: V gene, J gene, clone size, D gene, CDR3 protein, CDR3 DNA. A D gene is named only where the DNA matches it firmly. Clone size is given for some rows only: seen once, a few or many times, or a class if the clone is expanded.

v_gene: TRBV6-6
j_gene: TRBJ1-2
abundance: once
d_gene: .
CDR3aa: CASSYNERGTGYTF
CDR3nt: TGTGCCAGCAGTTACAATGAGAGGGGGACTGGCTACACCTTC

v_gene: TRBV6-5
j_gene: TRBJ2-5
abundance: .
d_gene: .
CDR3aa: CASSYSEGLQETQYF
CDR3nt: TGTGCCAGCAGTTACTCGGAGGGGCTGCAAGAGACCCAGTACTTC

v_gene: TRBV18
j_gene: TRBJ1-1
abundance: .
d_gene: .
CDR3aa: CASSPGWQGNTEAFF
CDR3nt: TGTGCCAGCTCACCTGGATGGCAGGGGAACACTGAAGCTTTCTTT

v_gene: TRBV6-5
j_gene: TRBJ1-1
abundance: .
d_gene: .
CDR3aa: CASSYSGVTEAFF
CDR3nt: TGTGCCAGCAGTTATTCAGGGGTCACTGAAGCTTTCTTT

v_gene: TRBV7-3
j_gene: TRBJ1-1
abundance: .
d_gene: .
CDR3aa: CASSPSVNTEAFF
CDR3nt: TGTGCCAGCAGCCCTTCAGTGAACACTGAAGCTTTCTTT

v_gene: TRBV10-3
j_gene: TRBJ1-1
abundance: .
d_gene: .
CDR3aa: CAIRQGESSNTEAFF
CDR3nt: TGTGCCATCAGACAGGGAGAAAGTTCGAACACTGAAGCTTTCTTT

v_gene: TRBV6-5
j_gene: TRBJ2-2
abundance: .
d_gene: .
CDR3aa: CASSKHGELFF
CDR3nt: TGTGCCAGCAGTAAGCACGGGGAGCTGTTTTTT

v_gene: TRBV7-9
j_gene: TRBJ1-4
abundance: .
d_gene: .
CDR3aa: CASSYTLGEEKLFF
CDR3nt: TGTGCCAGCAGCTACACCCTCGGGGAGGAAAAACTGTTTTTT

v_gene: TRBV6-1
j_gene: TRBJ2-7
abundance: .
d_gene: TRBD1
CDR3aa: CASSESRDRGYEQYF
CDR3nt: TGTGCCAGCAGTGAGTCCCGGGACAGGGGCTACGAGCAGTACTTC

v_gene: TRBV7-2
j_gene: TRBJ1-1
abundance: .
d_gene: .
CDR3aa: CASSPGGGGDTEAFF
CDR3nt: TGTGCCAGCAGCCCCGGTGGGGGAGGTGATACTGAAGCTTTCTTT

v_gene: TRBV24-1
j_gene: TRBJ2-3
abundance: .
d_gene: .
CDR3aa: CATSDYKRGTDTQYF
CDR3nt: TGTGCCACCAGTGACTACAAAAGGGGGACAGATACGCAGTATTTT

v_gene: TRBV11-3
j_gene: TRBJ2-7
abundance: .
d_gene: TRBD2
CDR3aa: CASSRSGYSYEQYF
CDR3nt: TGTGCCAGCAGCCGTAGCGGGTACTCCTACGAGCAGTACTTC

v_gene: TRBV5-4
j_gene: TRBJ2-2
abundance: .
d_gene: .
CDR3aa: CASSSGDTGELFF
CDR3nt: TGTGCCAGCAGCTCCGGGGACACCGGGGAGCTGTTTTTT

v_gene: TRBV18
j_gene: TRBJ1-2
abundance: .
d_gene: TRBD1
CDR3aa: CASSPQGQGAYGYTF
CDR3nt: TGTGCCAGCTCACCCCAAGGACAGGGGGCGTATGGCTACACCTTC

v_gene: TRBV19
j_gene: TRBJ1-1
abundance: .
d_gene: .
CDR3aa: CASSTSGRSTANTEAFF
CDR3nt: TGTGCCAGTAGTACCTCGGGAAGGAGCACAGCAAACACTGAAGCTTTCTTT

v_gene: TRBV6-2/TRBV6-3
j_gene: TRBJ1-1
abundance: .
d_gene: .
CDR3aa: CASSFQNTEAFF
CDR3nt: TGTGCCAGCAGCTTCCAGAACACTGAAGCTTTCTTT

v_gene: TRBV6-2/TRBV6-3
j_gene: TRBJ2-3
abundance: .
d_gene: TRBD1
CDR3aa: CASSYSSRTGGTDTQYF
CDR3nt: TGTGCCAGCAGTTACTCGAGTCGGACAGGGGGCACAGATACGCAGTATTTT

v_gene: TRBV2
j_gene: TRBJ2-1
abundance: .
d_gene: .
CDR3aa: CASRDLNNEQFF
CDR3nt: TGTGCCAGCAGGGACTTAAACAATGAGCAGTTCTTC

v_gene: TRBV3-1/TRBV3-2
j_gene: TRBJ2-1
abundance: .
d_gene: TRBD2
CDR3aa: CASTLSGGASKQFF
CDR3nt: TGTGCCAGCACCCTGTCCGGGGGGGCCAGTAAGCAGTTCTTC

v_gene: TRBV2
j_gene: TRBJ1-3
abundance: .
d_gene: TRBD1
CDR3aa: CASTRDSGNTIYF
CDR3nt: TGTGCCAGCACCCGGGACAGTGGAAACACCATATATTTT

v_gene: TRBV27
j_gene: TRBJ2-3
abundance: .
d_gene: TRBD2
CDR3aa: CATRLGGLFSDTQYF
CDR3nt: TGTGCCACCCGGTTGGGAGGGCTCTTTTCAGATACGCAGTATTTT

v_gene: TRBV28
j_gene: TRBJ1-2
abundance: .
d_gene: TRBD1
CDR3aa: CASRGQGVGGYTF
CDR3nt: TGTGCCAGCAGGGGACAGGGAGTTGGTGGCTACACCTTC